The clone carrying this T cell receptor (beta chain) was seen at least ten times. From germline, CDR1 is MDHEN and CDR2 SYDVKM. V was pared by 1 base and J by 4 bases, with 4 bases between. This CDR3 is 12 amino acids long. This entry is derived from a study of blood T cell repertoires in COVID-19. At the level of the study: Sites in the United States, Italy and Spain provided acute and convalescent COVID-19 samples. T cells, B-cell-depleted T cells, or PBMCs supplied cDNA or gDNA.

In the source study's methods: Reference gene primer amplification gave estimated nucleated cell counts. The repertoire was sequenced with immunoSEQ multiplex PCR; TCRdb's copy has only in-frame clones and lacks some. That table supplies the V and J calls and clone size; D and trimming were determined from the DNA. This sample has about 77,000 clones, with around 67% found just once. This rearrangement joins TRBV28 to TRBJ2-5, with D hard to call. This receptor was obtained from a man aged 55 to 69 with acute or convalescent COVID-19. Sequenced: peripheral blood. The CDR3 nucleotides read TGTGCCAGCAGTTTATTCCGAGAGACCCAGTACTTC. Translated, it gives CASSLFRETQYF.